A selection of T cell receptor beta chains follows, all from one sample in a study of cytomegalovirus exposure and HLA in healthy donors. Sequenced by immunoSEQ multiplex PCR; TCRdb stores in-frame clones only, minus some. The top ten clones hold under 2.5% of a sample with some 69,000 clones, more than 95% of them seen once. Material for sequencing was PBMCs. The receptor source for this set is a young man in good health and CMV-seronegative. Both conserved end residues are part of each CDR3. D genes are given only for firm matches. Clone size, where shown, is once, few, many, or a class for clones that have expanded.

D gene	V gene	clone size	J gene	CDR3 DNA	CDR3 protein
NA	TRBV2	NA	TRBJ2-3	TGTGCCAGCAGTGGCAGGATTAGCACAGATACGCAGTATTTT	CASSGRISTDTQYF
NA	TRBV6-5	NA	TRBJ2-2	TGTGCCAGCAGACTCCGACAGACGAACACCGGGGAGCTGTTTTTT	CASRLRQTNTGELFF
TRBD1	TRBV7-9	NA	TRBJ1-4	TGTGCCAGCAGCTTTTTTGGACAGGGTAATGAAAAACTGTTTTTT	CASSFFGQGNEKLFF
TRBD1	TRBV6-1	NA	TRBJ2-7	TGTGCCAGCAGTGAAGCTATTGCGTGGCGACAGGGCCATGGCGAGCAGTACTTC	CASSEAIAWRQGHGEQYF
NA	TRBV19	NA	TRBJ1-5	TGTGCCAGTAGTATGCGGGAGCAGCAAACCTATAGCAATCAGCCCCAGCATTTT	CASSMREQQTYSNQPQHF
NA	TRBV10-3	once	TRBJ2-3	TGTGCCATCAGTGGGACGGGGGGCCTACATACGCAGTATTTT	CAISGTGGLHTQYF
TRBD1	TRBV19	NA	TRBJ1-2	TGTGCCAGTAGTCAGCGCTCCGGGACAGGGTACTATGGCTACACCTTC	CASSQRSGTGYYGYTF
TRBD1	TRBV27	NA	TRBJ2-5	TGTGCCAGCAGTTCGACACGACAGGGCCAGACCCAGTACTTC	CASSSTRQGQTQYF
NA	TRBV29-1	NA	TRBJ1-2	TGCAGCGTTGATCTGCCAGGCGCATATGGCTACACCTTC	CSVDLPGAYGYTF
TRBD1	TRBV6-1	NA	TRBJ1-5	TGTGCCAGCAGTGAAGCTACAGGGGGGAATCAGCCCCAGCATTTT	CASSEATGGNQPQHF
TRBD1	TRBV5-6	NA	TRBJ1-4	TGTGCCAGCAGAATCTCCGGGACAGGGATGGGAGGTAATGAAAAACTGTTTTTT	CASRISGTGMGGNEKLFF
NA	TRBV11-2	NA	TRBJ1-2	TGTGCCAGCACCTCCCCCGGTAGGAGGTATGGCTACACCTTC	CASTSPGRRYGYTF
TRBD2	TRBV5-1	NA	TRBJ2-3	TGCGCCAGCAGCTTAACCGGGCTACTAGCGTTAATGGGAGATACGCAGTATTTT	CASSLTGLLALMGDTQYF
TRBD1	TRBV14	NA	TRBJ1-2	TGTGCCAGCAGCCAATATACGACAGGGAGATACACCTTC	CASSQYTTGRYTF
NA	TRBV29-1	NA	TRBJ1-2	TGCAGCGTTGAACAAATGGACGGGACTCCTAACTATGGCTACACCTTC	CSVEQMDGTPNYGYTF
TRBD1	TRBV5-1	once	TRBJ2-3	TGCGCCAGCAGCTCCGGGACAGGGGGCTCAGATACGCAGTATTTT	CASSSGTGGSDTQYF
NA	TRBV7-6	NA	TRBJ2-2	TGTGCCAGCAGCTTAGATAGACAGGATACCGGGGAGCTGTTTTTT	CASSLDRQDTGELFF
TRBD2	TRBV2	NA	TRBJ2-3	TGTGCCAGCAACGGACTAGCGACAGATACGCAGTATTTT	CASNGLATDTQYF
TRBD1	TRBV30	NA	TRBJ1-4	TGTGCCTGGAATGACAGGGGCGGCCGGGAAAAACTGTTTTTT	CAWNDRGGREKLFF
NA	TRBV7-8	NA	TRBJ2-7	TGTGCCAGCAGCTTAGTAGGGACAAGGGACTACGAGCAGTACTTC	CASSLVGTRDYEQYF
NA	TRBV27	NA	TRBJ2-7	TGTGCCAGCATCCAGGGAACCGAGCAGTACTTC	CASIQGTEQYF
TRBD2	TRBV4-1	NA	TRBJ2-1	TGCGCCAGCAGCCAAGCGGGAGGAGGCCCCTACAATGAGCAGTTCTTC	CASSQAGGGPYNEQFF
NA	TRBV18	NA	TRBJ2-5	TGTGCCAGCTCACCGATCGGGGGGCCCCAAGAGACCCAGTACTTC	CASSPIGGPQETQYF
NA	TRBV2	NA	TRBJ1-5	TGTGCCAGCAGTGACGGGGGGGATCAGCCCCAGCATTTT	CASSDGGDQPQHF
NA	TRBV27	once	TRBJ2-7	TGTGCCAGCAGCTTCTCAGGATCCTACGAGCAGTACTTC	CASSFSGSYEQYF
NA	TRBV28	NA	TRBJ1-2	TGTGCCAGCAGTTTTGGGTGGTCCGGAGCCTATGGCTACACCTTC	CASSFGWSGAYGYTF
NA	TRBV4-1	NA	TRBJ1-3	TGCGCCAGCAGCCAAAAAAGGGAGGGGGTCGGAAACACCATATATTTT	CASSQKREGVGNTIYF
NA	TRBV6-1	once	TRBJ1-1	TGTGCCAGCAGTGTCGGACAGAACACTGAAGCTTTCTTT	CASSVGQNTEAFF
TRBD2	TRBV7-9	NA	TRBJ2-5	TGTGCCAGCAGCTTAGTGGGGGGGGTAGGCGAGACCCAGTACTTC	CASSLVGGVGETQYF
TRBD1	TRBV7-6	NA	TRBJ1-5	TGTGCCAGCAGCCTTGGACAGGGGGCACAGCCCCAGCATTTT	CASSLGQGAQPQHF
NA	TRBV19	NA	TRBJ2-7	TGTGCCAGTAGTATTTCCAGGGCCTACGAGCAGTACTTC	CASSISRAYEQYF
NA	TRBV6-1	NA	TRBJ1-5	TGTGCCAGCAGTGAAAATAGGGGGTTCCAGCCCCAGCATTTT	CASSENRGFQPQHF
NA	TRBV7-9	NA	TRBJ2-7	TGTGCCAGCAGCTTAGCGGGCCAGGGGACCTACGAGCAGTACTTC	CASSLAGQGTYEQYF
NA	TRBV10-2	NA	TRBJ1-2	TGCGCCAGCAGTGAGGGGCCACATGGCTACACCTTC	CASSEGPHGYTF
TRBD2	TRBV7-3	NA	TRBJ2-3	TGTGCCAGCAGCTTAAATCTAGCGGGAGGCAGGGATACGCAGTATTTT	CASSLNLAGGRDTQYF